The rows below give T cell receptor beta chains drawn from one sample of a study of PD-L1 blockade in urothelial cancer. Libraries were prepared by immunoSEQ multiplex PCR; TCRdb keeps only in-frame clonotypes and omits some of them. This sample has roughly 95,000 clones, with around nine tenths found just once. Sequencing used PBMCs, obtained around atezolizumab (anti-PD-L1) treatment. The origin of the receptors is a man aged 55-75 years with urothelial cancer. Each CDR3 is given with its conserved first and last residue. The D gene is left open where the match is weak. Clone size is shown for a subset of rows, as once, few, many or a class of expanded clone.

NA	NA	TRBV27	TRBJ2-7	TGTGCCAGCAGTTCGGGTCGCTACGAGCAGTACTTC	CASSSGRYEQYF
NA	TRBD1	TRBV6-9	TRBJ1-6	TGTGCCAGCAGTTTAGACAGGGCCAGATCACCCCTCCACTTT	CASSLDRARSPLHF
NA	NA	TRBV5-8	TRBJ2-5	TGTGCCAGCAGCTCCGGTACAGCAAAAGAGACCCAGTACTTC	CASSSGTAKETQYF
NA	NA	TRBV7-3	TRBJ2-5	TGTGCCAGCAGCATCGGACTGGGGGCGGAGACCCAGTACTTC	CASSIGLGAETQYF
NA	NA	TRBV6-7	TRBJ1-3	TGTGCCAGCAGTTACTCAACGGGGGAAGATGGAAACACCATATATTTT	CASSYSTGEDGNTIYF
once	NA	TRBV18	TRBJ1-2	TGTGCCAGCTCCCCTACCAGGGGTAGCTATGGCTACACCTTC	CASSPTRGSYGYTF
NA	NA	TRBV19	TRBJ2-2	TGTGCCACCAGGGACCGGGGGATCCAAACCGGGGAGCTGTTTTTT	CATRDRGIQTGELFF
NA	NA	TRBV10-3	TRBJ2-7	TGTGCCATCAGTCGAGAGAGCTCCTACGAGCAGTACTTC	CAISRESSYEQYF
once	TRBD1	TRBV28	TRBJ2-2	TGTGCCAGCAGTTCGGACTTGGGACAGGGGTCCGGGGAGCTGTTTTTT	CASSSDLGQGSGELFF
NA	NA	TRBV21-1	TRBJ2-5	TGTGCCAGCAGCAACAGGGACAGGGGAGGGGAGACCCAGTACTTC	CASSNRDRGGETQYF
NA	NA	TRBV11-2	TRBJ1-2	TGTGCCAGCAGCTCGTCGGGGTACCCGAACTATGGCTACACCTTC	CASSSSGYPNYGYTF
NA	NA	TRBV27	TRBJ2-2	TGTGCCAGCAGACTAAGTCAAAAGGCCGGGGAGCTGTTTTTT	CASRLSQKAGELFF
NA	NA	TRBV13	TRBJ2-7	TGTGCCAGCAGCTTAGGGACACCCGGTGACATCTACGAGCAGTACTTC	CASSLGTPGDIYEQYF
NA	TRBD1	TRBV2	TRBJ2-3	TGTGCCAGCAGCCCCGGGACAGGGAGTACCACAGATACGCAGTATTTT	CASSPGTGSTTDTQYF
NA	TRBD2	TRBV4-2	TRBJ2-2	TGTGCCAGCAGCCATGGACTAGCGGGGAACACCGGGGAGCTGTTTTTT	CASSHGLAGNTGELFF
once	NA	TRBV6-5	TRBJ2-7	TGTGCCAGCAGTTACTCGGCGGTATTCTCCTACGAGCAGTACTTC	CASSYSAVFSYEQYF
once	TRBD1	TRBV9	TRBJ2-7	TGTGCCAGCAGCGTAGCCCCGAGCCGGACAGGGGGCGGCGAGCAGTACTTC	CASSVAPSRTGGGEQYF
NA	TRBD1	TRBV15	TRBJ2-7	TGTGCCACCAGCAGTGATCCTGAGACAGGGTTGTTGGACGAGCAGTACTTC	CATSSDPETGLLDEQYF
NA	TRBD1	TRBV5-4	TRBJ1-3	TGTGCCAGCAGCTCAGGACAGGGGAGGGCCGGAAACACCATATATTTT	CASSSGQGRAGNTIYF
NA	TRBD2	TRBV7-7	TRBJ2-7	TGTGCTAGCAGCGCGGGACTAGCGGGAGGCGAGCAGTACTTC	CASSAGLAGGEQYF
once	TRBD1	TRBV27	TRBJ1-1	TGTGCCAGCAGTTTATGGGGACAGCTGAACACTGAAGCTTTCTTT	CASSLWGQLNTEAFF
NA	NA	TRBV19	TRBJ1-2	TGTGCCAGTAAGGTCGGGGGAAACTCTGGCTACACCTTC	CASKVGGNSGYTF
NA	NA	TRBV5-4	TRBJ2-3	TGTGCCAGCAGCCCCCCAGGTCAAGGGAGAGATACGCAGTATTTT	CASSPPGQGRDTQYF
once	TRBD2	TRBV7-3	TRBJ2-1	TGTGCCAGCAGCTTAACAGCGGGAGATTATGAGCAGTTCTTC	CASSLTAGDYEQFF
NA	NA	TRBV9	TRBJ2-3	TGTGCCAGCAGCGTATCAGGGGATGGAAGGTTAGGTACGCAGTATTTT	CASSVSGDGRLGTQYF
NA	NA	TRBV5-1	TRBJ2-5	TGCGCCAGCAGCGGAGTACAGACCCAGTACTTC	CASSGVQTQYF
NA	TRBD2	TRBV5-1	TRBJ2-1	TGCGCCAGCAGCTTGGCCTCTAGTAGCGGGATAGATTATGAGCAGTTCTTC	CASSLASSSGIDYEQFF
NA	TRBD2	TRBV6-1	TRBJ2-1	TGTGCCAGCAGTGAAGATCTAGCGGGGTACAATGAGCAGTTCTTC	CASSEDLAGYNEQFF
NA	NA	TRBV7-2	TRBJ2-2	TGTGCCAGCAGCTTAAATAGAGGGGGAACCGGGGAGCTGTTTTTT	CASSLNRGGTGELFF
NA	NA	TRBV2	TRBJ1-3	TGTGCCAGCAGTGAAGAGGGAGCTGGAAACACCATATATTTT	CASSEEGAGNTIYF
once	NA	TRBV5-1	TRBJ1-2	TGCGCCAGCAGCTTAAGCGTCAGGGGAGCTTATGGCTACACCTTC	CASSLSVRGAYGYTF
NA	TRBD2	TRBV11-2	TRBJ2-1	TGTGCCAGCAGCTTAGTTGTTGCGTGGACTAGCGGGAGCAATGAGCAGTTCTTC	CASSLVVAWTSGSNEQFF
NA	NA	TRBV7-2	TRBJ2-1	TGTGCCAGCAGCGGGCCCGGGGAACGGTACAATGAGCAGTTCTTC	CASSGPGERYNEQFF
NA	NA	TRBV30	TRBJ1-5	TGTGCCTGGACCCCCGGGGGGAGCAATCAGCCCCAGCATTTT	CAWTPGGSNQPQHF
NA	NA	TRBV5-1	TRBJ1-3	TGCGCCAGCTCAAACCCTAGCTCTGGAAACACCATATATTTT	CASSNPSSGNTIYF
NA	TRBD1	TRBV10-2	TRBJ1-5	TGCGCCAGCAGTCAATCCAAACAGGGGAGTATGAATCAGCCCCAGCATTTT	CASSQSKQGSMNQPQHF
NA	TRBD1	TRBV19	TRBJ2-2	TGTGCCAGTAGTAGTCGCGGGACAGGGGGCCCCGGGGAGCTGTTTTTT	CASSSRGTGGPGELFF
NA	TRBD2	TRBV7-9	TRBJ2-7	TGTGCCAGCGGGACTAGTCCCTACGAGCAGTACTTC	CASGTSPYEQYF
few	NA	TRBV13	TRBJ2-3	TGTGCCAGCAGCGGACAGCCCAGCACAGATACGCAGTATTTT	CASSGQPSTDTQYF
NA	NA	TRBV10-3	TRBJ1-4	TGTGCCATCAGTGGATCTGGCCGGGAGGAAAAACTGTTTTTT	CAISGSGREEKLFF
NA	TRBD2	TRBV19	TRBJ2-1	TGTGCCAGTACCGTGGCGGGAGATCGTTGGAATGAGCAGTTCTTC	CASTVAGDRWNEQFF
NA	NA	TRBV4-1	TRBJ2-7	TGCGCCAGCAGCACCCGGGTCTTTTCCTACGAGCAGTACTTC	CASSTRVFSYEQYF
few	TRBD1	TRBV7-8	TRBJ2-7	TGTGCCAGCAGCTTAGAAGGGGGCAGCTCCTACGAGCAGTACTTC	CASSLEGGSSYEQYF
NA	NA	TRBV7-2	TRBJ2-2	TGTGCCAGCAGCTTGGACAGCTCTAACACCGGGGAGCTGTTTTTT	CASSLDSSNTGELFF
NA	TRBD1	TRBV6-1	TRBJ2-7	TGTGCCAGCAGGAGGACAGGAACCTACGAGCAGTACTTC	CASRRTGTYEQYF
NA	TRBD2	TRBV6-1	TRBJ2-1	TGTGCCACACAGGGAACTAGCGGGATCAATGAGCAGTTCTTC	CATQGTSGINEQFF
NA	TRBD1	TRBV28	TRBJ1-1	TGTGCCAGCAGCGGGGGACAGGGGTCCGGCTTAGCTTTCTTT	CASSGGQGSGLAFF
NA	NA	TRBV1	TRBJ1-2	TGCACCAGCAGCCTTCACGGGGGACTTCCCTTC	CTSSLHGGLPF
NA	TRBD2	TRBV18	TRBJ2-1	TGTGCCAGCTCCTTGGGACTAGCGGGAGGTAGCTCCTACAATGAGCAGTTCTTC	CASSLGLAGGSSYNEQFF